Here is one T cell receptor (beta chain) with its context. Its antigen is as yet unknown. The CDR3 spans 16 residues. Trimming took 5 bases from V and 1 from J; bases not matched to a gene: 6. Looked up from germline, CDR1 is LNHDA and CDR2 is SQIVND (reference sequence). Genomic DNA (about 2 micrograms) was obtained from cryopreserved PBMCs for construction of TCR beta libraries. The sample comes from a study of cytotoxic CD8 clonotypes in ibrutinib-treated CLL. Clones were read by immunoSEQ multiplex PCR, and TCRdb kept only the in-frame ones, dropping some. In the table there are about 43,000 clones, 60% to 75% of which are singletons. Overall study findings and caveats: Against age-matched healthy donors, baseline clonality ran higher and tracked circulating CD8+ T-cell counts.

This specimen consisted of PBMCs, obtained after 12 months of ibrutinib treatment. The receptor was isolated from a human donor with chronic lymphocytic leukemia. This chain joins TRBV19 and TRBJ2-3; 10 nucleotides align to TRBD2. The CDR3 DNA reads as TGTGCCAGTAGTCCACTAGCGGGAAGGCGCACAGATACGCAGTATTTT. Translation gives CASSPLAGRRTDTQYF.